What follows is one TCR beta chain and its context. Clones were read by immunoSEQ multiplex PCR, and TCRdb kept only the in-frame ones, dropping some. The sample has under 15,000 clones, less than 85% seen once; the top ten hold 30% to 40%. This sample was included in a study of T cell clones after liver transplantation. Losses at the gene ends were 3 bases for V and 2 bases for J; bases not matched to a gene: 3. The V gene's germline CDR1 is MNHEY and CDR2 SMNVEV (reference sequence). This CDR3 has 16 amino acids. The chain has TRBV27 and TRBJ2-7, with TRBD2 matching 14 bases. The material sequenced was CD8+ T cells from blood, taken at the 22-month timepoint. The sequence derives from a human patient who received a liver transplant. A subset of T cells may come from the graft donor. CDR3 DNA: TGTGCCAGCAGTTTCGGGACTAGCGGGAGTCCCTACGAGCAGTACTTC. This codes for CASSFGTSGSPYEQYF.